Sequencing of this TCR beta chain was carried out in a study of CD8 T cells in Susac syndrome. The RNA input was roughly 0.5 to 1 ug, and it was reverse transcribed with random hexamers. MiXCR, applied by TCRdb to the immunoSEQ multiplex PCR reads, yields one record per CDR3 protein. The sample yields approximately 80,000 distinct CDR3 sequences, approximately 94% seen once. The clonotype was recovered from a human donor with Susac syndrome. The sample comprised CD8+ T cells from PBMCs.

CDR3 sequence: CATSDLGPNYGYTF. CDR3 bases: TGTGCCACCAGTGATTTAGGGCCTAACTATGGCTACACCTTC. The chain employs TRBV24-1 and TRBJ1-2; D unresolved. Trimming pared 1 base from V and 0 bases from J, leaving 5 bases between. Germline V gene sequence: CDR1 KGHDR, CDR2 SFDVKD. The CDR3 loop spans 14 amino acids.